There are a few counts of the clone carrying this T cell receptor (beta chain). Its antigen is unidentified. These data belong to a study of identical twins. This CDR3 is 14 amino acids long. V was shortened by 7 bases and J by 4 bases, with 13 bases between the two germline ends. TCRdb passed the 5' RACE reads through MiXCR, listing each CDR3 protein once. The sample yields more than 350,000 distinct CDR3 sequences, 7% to 9.5% seen once. Notes on the study in general: Models underestimated how often monozygotic twins shared out-of-frame TCR alpha.

Material for sequencing was naive T cells sorted from blood. V gene TRBV12-3 or TRBV12-4 combines with J gene TRBJ2-2; possibly TRBD2 for D (5 bases). This sequence originates from a woman aged 50 to 60 in good health. The CDR3 here is CASTRVASTGELFF. CDR3 in DNA: TGTGCCAGCACCCGGGTAGCGTCCACCGGGGAGCTGTTTTTT.